The rows below give T cell receptor beta chains drawn from one sample of a study of long-term antiretroviral therapy in people with HIV. Profiling relied on immunoSEQ multiplex PCR, and the TCRdb table lists in-frame clones only, not all of them. Counted here are over 15,000 clones, 70% to 90% occurring once; the ten biggest clones make up roughly 4.7%. The source material was unsorted PBMCs, sampled 0.1 years before starting antiretroviral therapy. Receptors originate from a man between 18 and 35 years old with HIV. Each CDR3 is given with its conserved first and last residue. The order of the fields is J gene, clone size, V gene, D gene, CDR3 length, CDR3 protein, CDR3 DNA. The D gene is left open where the match is weak. For some rows the clone size is stated as once, few or many, or as a class when expanded; others skip it.

j_call: TRBJ2-5
clone_size: .
v_call: TRBV5-1
d_call: .
cdr3_length: 14
cdr3_aa: CASSKDLWGETQYF
cdr3_nt: TGCGCCAGCAGTAAAGATCTCTGGGGGGAGACCCAGTACTTC

j_call: TRBJ1-5
clone_size: .
v_call: TRBV7-2
d_call: .
cdr3_length: 12
cdr3_aa: CASGHSNQPQHF
cdr3_nt: TGTGCCAGCGGACATAGCAATCAGCCCCAGCATTTT

j_call: TRBJ2-4
clone_size: .
v_call: TRBV18
d_call: TRBD1
cdr3_length: 16
cdr3_aa: CASSPPRQGAKNIQYF
cdr3_nt: TGTGCCAGCTCACCACCTCGACAGGGGGCCAAAAACATTCAGTACTTC

j_call: TRBJ1-1
clone_size: .
v_call: TRBV4-2
d_call: .
cdr3_length: 16
cdr3_aa: CASSQDQRAMNTEAFF
cdr3_nt: TGTGCCAGCAGCCAAGATCAGAGGGCGATGAACACTGAAGCTTTCTTT

j_call: TRBJ1-1
clone_size: .
v_call: TRBV7-8
d_call: .
cdr3_length: 17
cdr3_aa: CASSLNTRQNANTEAFF
cdr3_nt: TGTGCCAGCAGCTTAAACACACGGCAGAACGCGAACACTGAAGCTTTCTTT

j_call: TRBJ1-6
clone_size: .
v_call: TRBV18
d_call: TRBD1
cdr3_length: 18
cdr3_aa: CASSPSALVTGSDSPLHF
cdr3_nt: TGTGCCAGCTCACCTAGTGCCCTGGTGACAGGGTCGGATTCACCCCTCCACTTT

j_call: TRBJ2-1
clone_size: .
v_call: TRBV7-3
d_call: .
cdr3_length: 15
cdr3_aa: CASSLYGGTYNEQFF
cdr3_nt: TGTGCCAGCAGCCTTTATGGCGGGACCTACAATGAGCAGTTCTTC

j_call: TRBJ1-2
clone_size: .
v_call: TRBV4-2
d_call: TRBD1
cdr3_length: 17
cdr3_aa: CASSQDQQGALSSGYTF
cdr3_nt: TGTGCCAGCAGCCAAGATCAACAGGGGGCCTTGAGCTCCGGCTACACCTTC

j_call: TRBJ1-4
clone_size: .
v_call: TRBV28
d_call: .
cdr3_length: 11
cdr3_aa: CASRWNEKLFF
cdr3_nt: TGTGCCAGCAGATGGAATGAAAAACTGTTTTTT

j_call: TRBJ2-7
clone_size: medium-sized
v_call: TRBV5-1
d_call: .
cdr3_length: 12
cdr3_aa: CASSTSGFGQYF
cdr3_nt: TGCGCCAGCAGCACCTCAGGGTTTGGGCAGTACTTC

j_call: TRBJ1-1
clone_size: .
v_call: TRBV18
d_call: .
cdr3_length: 15
cdr3_aa: CASSPPRTRNTEAFF
cdr3_nt: TGTGCCAGCTCACCACCCCGGACTAGGAACACTGAAGCTTTCTTT

j_call: TRBJ2-1
clone_size: .
v_call: TRBV19
d_call: TRBD1
cdr3_length: 15
cdr3_aa: CASSAAGGIYNEQFF
cdr3_nt: TGTGCCAGTAGTGCTGCAGGGGGCATCTACAATGAGCAGTTCTTC

j_call: TRBJ1-2
clone_size: large
v_call: TRBV6-5
d_call: .
cdr3_length: 13
cdr3_aa: CASSYGSGNGYTF
cdr3_nt: TGTGCCAGCAGTTACGGGTCAGGGAATGGCTACACCTTC

j_call: TRBJ2-2
clone_size: .
v_call: TRBV2
d_call: .
cdr3_length: 14
cdr3_aa: CASTGGLNTGELFF
cdr3_nt: TGTGCCAGCACGGGGGGCCTGAACACCGGGGAGCTGTTTTTT

j_call: TRBJ1-2
clone_size: once
v_call: TRBV7-9
d_call: .
cdr3_length: 16
cdr3_aa: CASSLVGEGINYGYTF
cdr3_nt: TGTGCCAGCAGCTTAGTGGGGGAGGGTATAAACTATGGCTACACCTTC

j_call: TRBJ1-3
clone_size: .
v_call: TRBV5-5
d_call: .
cdr3_length: 16
cdr3_aa: CASSGGQLDSGNTIYF
cdr3_nt: TGTGCCAGCAGCGGTGGTCAGTTAGACTCTGGAAACACCATATATTTT

j_call: TRBJ1-3
clone_size: once
v_call: TRBV27
d_call: .
cdr3_length: 16
cdr3_aa: CASSLSRESFGNTIYF
cdr3_nt: TGTGCCAGCAGTTTATCGCGGGAGAGTTTTGGAAACACCATATATTTT

j_call: TRBJ1-5
clone_size: .
v_call: TRBV28
d_call: .
cdr3_length: 14
cdr3_aa: CATEGGGGNQPQHF
cdr3_nt: TGTGCCACCGAGGGGGGGGGCGGGAATCAGCCCCAGCATTTT

j_call: TRBJ2-1
clone_size: .
v_call: TRBV11-1
d_call: TRBD2
cdr3_length: 14
cdr3_aa: CASSAGGPYNEQFF
cdr3_nt: TGTGCCAGCAGCGCGGGAGGGCCTTACAATGAGCAGTTCTTC

j_call: TRBJ1-3
clone_size: .
v_call: TRBV4-3
d_call: TRBD1
cdr3_length: 16
cdr3_aa: CASSSQGSNSGNTIYF
cdr3_nt: TGCGCCAGCAGCTCACAGGGGTCCAACTCTGGAAACACCATATATTTT

j_call: TRBJ2-7
clone_size: few
v_call: TRBV27
d_call: .
cdr3_length: 15
cdr3_aa: CASRSAQQSSYEQYF
cdr3_nt: TGTGCCAGCAGATCAGCCCAACAGAGCTCCTACGAGCAGTACTTC

j_call: TRBJ1-4
clone_size: .
v_call: TRBV27
d_call: .
cdr3_length: 14
cdr3_aa: CASSLAGISGKLFF
cdr3_nt: TGTGCCAGCAGTTTAGCAGGAATCTCCGGAAAACTGTTTTTT

j_call: TRBJ2-7
clone_size: .
v_call: TRBV7-9
d_call: TRBD1
cdr3_length: 15
cdr3_aa: CASSLGTGVYYEQYF
cdr3_nt: TGTGCCAGCAGCTTGGGGACAGGGGTATACTACGAGCAGTACTTC

j_call: TRBJ2-1
clone_size: .
v_call: TRBV7-2
d_call: .
cdr3_length: 16
cdr3_aa: CASSLVRELGYNEQFF
cdr3_nt: TGTGCCAGCAGCTTAGTGAGGGAGTTGGGTTACAATGAGCAGTTCTTC

j_call: TRBJ1-1
clone_size: .
v_call: TRBV19
d_call: .
cdr3_length: 14
cdr3_aa: CASSILRLNTEAFF
cdr3_nt: TGTGCCAGTAGTATTTTACGGCTGAACACTGAAGCTTTCTTT

j_call: TRBJ2-7
clone_size: .
v_call: TRBV28
d_call: .
cdr3_length: 12
cdr3_aa: CARERGDYEQYF
cdr3_nt: TGTGCCAGGGAAAGGGGGGACTACGAGCAGTACTTC

j_call: TRBJ2-7
clone_size: .
v_call: TRBV6-1
d_call: TRBD2
cdr3_length: 12
cdr3_aa: CASTRREYEQYF
cdr3_nt: TGTGCCAGCACCCGGCGGGAGTACGAGCAGTACTTC

j_call: TRBJ2-1
clone_size: .
v_call: TRBV5-5
d_call: TRBD2
cdr3_length: 17
cdr3_aa: CASSDLLAGGPWNEQFF
cdr3_nt: TGTGCCAGCAGCGACTTACTAGCGGGGGGGCCGTGGAATGAGCAGTTCTTC

j_call: TRBJ2-1
clone_size: once
v_call: TRBV29-1
d_call: .
cdr3_length: 15
cdr3_aa: CSVEGTARSYNEQFF
cdr3_nt: TGCAGCGTTGAGGGCACCGCCCGCTCCTACAATGAGCAGTTCTTC

j_call: TRBJ1-1
clone_size: .
v_call: TRBV7-9
d_call: .
cdr3_length: 11
cdr3_aa: CASSFTLEAFF
cdr3_nt: TGTGCCAGCAGCTTCACCTTGGAAGCTTTCTTT

j_call: TRBJ2-7
clone_size: .
v_call: TRBV25-1
d_call: .
cdr3_length: 13
cdr3_aa: CASSEVEYYEQYF
cdr3_nt: TGTGCCAGCAGTGAAGTAGAATACTACGAGCAGTACTTC

j_call: TRBJ1-1
clone_size: .
v_call: TRBV5-1
d_call: .
cdr3_length: 14
cdr3_aa: CASSLATANTEAFF
cdr3_nt: TGCGCCAGCAGCTTGGCCACGGCGAACACTGAAGCTTTCTTT

j_call: TRBJ1-3
clone_size: few
v_call: TRBV6-1
d_call: .
cdr3_length: 15
cdr3_aa: CASSEVGVSGNTIYF
cdr3_nt: TGTGCCAGCAGTGAAGTCGGGGTATCTGGAAACACCATATATTTT

j_call: TRBJ2-7
clone_size: .
v_call: TRBV7-2
d_call: .
cdr3_length: 15
cdr3_aa: CASSLEGTAHYEQYF
cdr3_nt: TGTGCCAGCAGCTTAGAAGGGACGGCTCACTACGAGCAGTACTTC

j_call: TRBJ2-5
clone_size: once
v_call: TRBV6-6
d_call: .
cdr3_length: 14
cdr3_aa: CASSYVGGGETQYF
cdr3_nt: TGTGCCAGCAGTTACGTGGGTGGGGGAGAGACCCAGTACTTC

j_call: TRBJ2-7
clone_size: .
v_call: TRBV27
d_call: .
cdr3_length: 14
cdr3_aa: CASRRAGAPYEQYF
cdr3_nt: TGTGCCAGCCGACGGGCGGGGGCCCCCTACGAGCAGTACTTC

j_call: TRBJ1-1
clone_size: .
v_call: TRBV6-5
d_call: .
cdr3_length: 13
cdr3_aa: CASSYGGRTEAFF
cdr3_nt: TGTGCCAGCAGTTACGGGGGTAGGACTGAAGCTTTCTTT

j_call: TRBJ2-1
clone_size: .
v_call: TRBV7-2
d_call: .
cdr3_length: 14
cdr3_aa: CASSSMSSYNEQFF
cdr3_nt: TGTGCCAGCAGCTCCATGAGCTCCTACAATGAGCAGTTCTTC

j_call: TRBJ2-1
clone_size: .
v_call: TRBV6-6
d_call: TRBD2
cdr3_length: 16
cdr3_aa: CASSSGYGGDYNEQFF
cdr3_nt: TGTGCCAGCAGTTCAGGGTACGGGGGGGACTACAATGAGCAGTTCTTC

j_call: TRBJ2-7
clone_size: .
v_call: TRBV7-6
d_call: .
cdr3_length: 13
cdr3_aa: CASSSSLRYEQYF
cdr3_nt: TGTGCCAGCAGCTCCTCCCTTAGATACGAGCAGTACTTC

j_call: TRBJ1-5
clone_size: few
v_call: TRBV18
d_call: TRBD1
cdr3_length: 18
cdr3_aa: CASSPQPATGYSNQPQHF
cdr3_nt: TGTGCCAGCTCACCACAACCGGCGACAGGGTATAGCAATCAGCCCCAGCATTTT

j_call: TRBJ2-1
clone_size: .
v_call: TRBV9
d_call: TRBD2
cdr3_length: 16
cdr3_aa: CASSVAAGTSADEQFF
cdr3_nt: TGTGCCAGCAGCGTAGCTGCGGGGACTAGCGCCGATGAGCAGTTCTTC

j_call: TRBJ2-7
clone_size: .
v_call: TRBV4-3
d_call: .
cdr3_length: 15
cdr3_aa: CASSQARLGDYEQYF
cdr3_nt: TGCGCCAGCAGCCAAGCTCGACTGGGAGACTACGAGCAGTACTTC

j_call: TRBJ1-4
clone_size: .
v_call: TRBV9
d_call: .
cdr3_length: 16
cdr3_aa: CASSVGSRGTNEKLFF
cdr3_nt: TGTGCCAGCAGCGTAGGATCCAGGGGTACTAATGAAAAACTGTTTTTT

j_call: TRBJ2-1
clone_size: once
v_call: TRBV10-2
d_call: .
cdr3_length: 14
cdr3_aa: CASSGGHGYNEQFF
cdr3_nt: TGCGCCAGCAGTGGGGGCCATGGATACAATGAGCAGTTCTTC

j_call: TRBJ2-7
clone_size: few
v_call: TRBV7-7
d_call: TRBD1
cdr3_length: 13
cdr3_aa: CASSRGQGVEQYF
cdr3_nt: TGTGCCAGCAGCCGCGGACAGGGCGTCGAGCAGTACTTC

j_call: TRBJ1-2
clone_size: .
v_call: TRBV5-6
d_call: TRBD1
cdr3_length: 14
cdr3_aa: CASSQGTGGYGYTF
cdr3_nt: TGTGCCAGCAGCCAAGGGACAGGGGGCTATGGCTACACCTTC

j_call: TRBJ2-5
clone_size: .
v_call: TRBV28
d_call: TRBD1
cdr3_length: 14
cdr3_aa: CASSEGALVETQYF
cdr3_nt: TGTGCCAGCAGTGAGGGGGCGCTGGTAGAGACCCAGTACTTC

j_call: TRBJ2-1
clone_size: .
v_call: TRBV7-3
d_call: TRBD2
cdr3_length: 14
cdr3_aa: CASSPTSGSSEQFF
cdr3_nt: TGTGCCAGCAGCCCGACTAGCGGGAGTAGTGAGCAGTTCTTC

j_call: TRBJ1-4
clone_size: .
v_call: TRBV21-1
d_call: .
cdr3_length: 11
cdr3_aa: CASTSTGSSVF
cdr3_nt: TGTGCCAGCACCTCGACGGGATCCTCGGTTTTT

j_call: TRBJ1-5
clone_size: .
v_call: TRBV28
d_call: .
cdr3_length: 16
cdr3_aa: CASSRGATVRNQPQHF
cdr3_nt: TGTGCCAGCAGCCGGGGGGCGACAGTCCGCAATCAGCCCCAGCATTTT

j_call: TRBJ2-2
clone_size: .
v_call: TRBV14
d_call: .
cdr3_length: 13
cdr3_aa: CASSLNVIGELFF
cdr3_nt: TGTGCCAGCAGCCTTAATGTAATCGGGGAGCTGTTTTTT

j_call: TRBJ2-1
clone_size: once
v_call: TRBV7-9
d_call: TRBD2
cdr3_length: 16
cdr3_aa: CASSLALTSGNNEQFF
cdr3_nt: TGTGCCAGCAGCTTAGCGCTGACTAGCGGGAACAATGAGCAGTTCTTC

j_call: TRBJ1-2
clone_size: .
v_call: TRBV29-1
d_call: .
cdr3_length: 15
cdr3_aa: CSVTSKLLANYGYTF
cdr3_nt: TGCAGCGTTACCTCTAAACTCCTAGCTAACTATGGCTACACCTTC